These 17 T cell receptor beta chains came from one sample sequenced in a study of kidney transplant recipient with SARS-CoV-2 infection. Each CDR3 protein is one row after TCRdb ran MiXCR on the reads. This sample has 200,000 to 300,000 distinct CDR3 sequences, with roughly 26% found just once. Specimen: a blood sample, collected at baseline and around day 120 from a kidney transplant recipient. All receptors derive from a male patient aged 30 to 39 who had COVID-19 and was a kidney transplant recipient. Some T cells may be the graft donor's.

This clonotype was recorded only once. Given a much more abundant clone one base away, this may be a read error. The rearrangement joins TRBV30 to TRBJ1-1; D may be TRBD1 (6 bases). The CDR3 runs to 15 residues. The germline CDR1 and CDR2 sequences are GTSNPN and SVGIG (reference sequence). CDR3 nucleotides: TGTACCTGGAGTGTCCAGACAGGCATGAACACTGAAGCTTTCTTT. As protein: CTWSVQTGMNTEAFF. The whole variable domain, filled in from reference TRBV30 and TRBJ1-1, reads SQTIHQWPATLVQPVGSPLSLECTVEGTSNPNLYWYRQAAGRGLQLLFYSVGIGQISSEVPQNLSASRPQDRQFILSSKKLLLSDSGFYLCTWSVQTGMNTEAFFGQGTRLTVV.

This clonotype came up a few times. CDR3 loop: CASSDRLAGGPWTGELFF. DNA of the CDR3: TGTGCCAGCAGTGACCGCCTAGCGGGAGGGCCGTGGACCGGGGAGCTGTTTTTT. This rearrangement joins TRBV25-1 to TRBJ2-2; the match to TRBD2 covers 12 bases. The CDR3 runs 18 residues. Germline assignment: CDR1 MGHDK and CDR2 SYGVNS. With V trimmed by 3 bases and J by 5 bases, 10 bases remained unmatched.

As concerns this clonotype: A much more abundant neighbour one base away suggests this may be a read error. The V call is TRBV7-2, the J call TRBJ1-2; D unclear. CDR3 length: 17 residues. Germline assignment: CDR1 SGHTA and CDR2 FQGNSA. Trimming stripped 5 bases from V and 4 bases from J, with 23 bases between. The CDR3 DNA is TGTGCCAGCAGCCGGCCCATCAGAGACGGAAAGACCTATGGCTACACCTTC. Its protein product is CASSRPIRDGKTYGYTF.

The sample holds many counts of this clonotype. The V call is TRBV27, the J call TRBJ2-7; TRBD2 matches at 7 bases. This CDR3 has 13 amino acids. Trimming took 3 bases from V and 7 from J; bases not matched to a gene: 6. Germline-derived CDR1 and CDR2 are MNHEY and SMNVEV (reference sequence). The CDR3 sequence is CASSFFWGGEQYV. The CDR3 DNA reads TGTGCCAGCAGTTTTTTCTGGGGGGGTGAGCAGTACGTC.

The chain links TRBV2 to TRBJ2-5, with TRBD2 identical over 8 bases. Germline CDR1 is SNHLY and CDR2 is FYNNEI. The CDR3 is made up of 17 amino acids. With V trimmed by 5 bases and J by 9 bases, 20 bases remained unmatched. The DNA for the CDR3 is TGTGCCAGCAGTCCCAACCTAGCGGGCGTAACAGGGAAGGCCCAGTACTTC. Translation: CASSPNLAGVTGKAQYF.

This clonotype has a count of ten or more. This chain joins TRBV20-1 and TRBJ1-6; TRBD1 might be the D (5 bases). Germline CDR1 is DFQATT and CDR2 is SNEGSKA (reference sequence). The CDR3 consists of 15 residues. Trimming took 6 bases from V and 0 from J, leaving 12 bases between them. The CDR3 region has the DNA TGCAGTGCCAAGGGGAGTACCTCCTATAATTCACCCCTCCACTTT. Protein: CSAKGSTSYNSPLHF.

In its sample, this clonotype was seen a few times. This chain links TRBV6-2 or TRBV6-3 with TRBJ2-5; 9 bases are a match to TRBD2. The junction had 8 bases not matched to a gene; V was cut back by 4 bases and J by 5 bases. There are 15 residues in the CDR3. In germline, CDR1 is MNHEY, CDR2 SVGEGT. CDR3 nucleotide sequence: TGTGCCAGCAGTTTGCCAGCGGGGGGTCGGGAGACCCAGTACTTC. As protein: CASSLPAGGRETQYF.

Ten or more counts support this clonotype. CDR3 in DNA: TGTGCCTGGAGTGTAAAGGAACAGGGTGGGGAGACCCAGTACTTC. Amino acids: CAWSVKEQGGETQYF. V usage is TRBV30 and J usage is TRBJ2-5, with D possibly being TRBD1 (6 bases). The V and J ends lost 0 bases and 5 bases respectively, with 16 bases between them. Germline-derived CDR1 and CDR2 are GTSNPN and SVGIG (reference sequence). The CDR3 consists of 15 residues.

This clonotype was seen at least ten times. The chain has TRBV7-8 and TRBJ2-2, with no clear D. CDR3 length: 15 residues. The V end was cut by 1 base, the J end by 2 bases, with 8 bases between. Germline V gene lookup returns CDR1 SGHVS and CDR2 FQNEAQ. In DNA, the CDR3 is TGTGCCAGCAGCTTAGGGGCCCTCAACACCGGGGAGCTGTTTTTT. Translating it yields CASSLGALNTGELFF.

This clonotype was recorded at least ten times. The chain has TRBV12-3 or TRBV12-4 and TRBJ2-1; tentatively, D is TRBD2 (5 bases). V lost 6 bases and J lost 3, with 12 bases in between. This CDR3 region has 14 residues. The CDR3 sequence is CASRLLGDYNEQFF. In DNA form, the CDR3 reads TGTGCCAGCAGACTACTCGGGGACTACAATGAGCAGTTCTTC.

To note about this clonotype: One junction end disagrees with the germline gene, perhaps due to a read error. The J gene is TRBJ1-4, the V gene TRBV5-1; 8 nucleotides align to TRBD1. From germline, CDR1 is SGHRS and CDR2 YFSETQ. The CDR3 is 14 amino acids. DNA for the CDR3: TGCGCCAACAGCCCCGGACAGGGTAACGAAAAACTGTTTTTT. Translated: CANSPGQGNEKLFF. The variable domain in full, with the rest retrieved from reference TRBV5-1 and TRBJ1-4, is KAGVTQTPRYLIKTRGQQVTLSCSPISGHRSVSWYQQTPGQGLQFLFEYFSETQRNKGNFPGRFSGRQFSNSRSEMNVSTLELGDSALYLCANSPGQGNEKLFFGSGTQLSVL.

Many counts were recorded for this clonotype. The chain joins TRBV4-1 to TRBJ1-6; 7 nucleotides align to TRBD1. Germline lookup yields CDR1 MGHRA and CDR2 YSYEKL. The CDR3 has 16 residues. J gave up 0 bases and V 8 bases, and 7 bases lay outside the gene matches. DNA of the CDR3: TGCGCCAGCGGCTGGACAGGCTACTCCTATAATTCACCCCTCCACTTT. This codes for CASGWTGYSYNSPLHF.

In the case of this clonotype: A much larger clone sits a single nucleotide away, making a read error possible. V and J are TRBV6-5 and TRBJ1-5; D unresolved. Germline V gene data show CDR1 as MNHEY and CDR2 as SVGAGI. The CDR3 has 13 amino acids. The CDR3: CTSIGQMGQPQHF. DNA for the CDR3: TGTACCAGCATAGGGCAGATGGGACAGCCCCAGCATTTT.

CDR3 nucleotide sequence: TGCGCCAGCAGTAAGACTAAAAGATCGCGAAAGACCTATGGCTACACCTTC. Residues: CASSKTKRSRKTYGYTF. This chain joins TRBV10-1 and TRBJ1-2; D gene uncertain. CDR3 size: 17 residues. Trimming took 5 bases from V and 4 from J, leaving 23 bases between them. Per the germline V gene, CDR1 is WNHNN and CDR2 is SYGVQD (reference sequence).

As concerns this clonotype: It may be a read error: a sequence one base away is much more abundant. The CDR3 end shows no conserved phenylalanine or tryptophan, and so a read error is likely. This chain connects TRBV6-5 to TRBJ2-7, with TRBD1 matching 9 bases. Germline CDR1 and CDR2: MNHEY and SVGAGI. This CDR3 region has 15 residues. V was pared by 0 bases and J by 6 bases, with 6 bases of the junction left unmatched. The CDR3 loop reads CASSYSRDRALEQYL. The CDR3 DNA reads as TGTGCCAGCAGTTACTCGAGGGACAGGGCTCTCGAGCAGTACCTC.

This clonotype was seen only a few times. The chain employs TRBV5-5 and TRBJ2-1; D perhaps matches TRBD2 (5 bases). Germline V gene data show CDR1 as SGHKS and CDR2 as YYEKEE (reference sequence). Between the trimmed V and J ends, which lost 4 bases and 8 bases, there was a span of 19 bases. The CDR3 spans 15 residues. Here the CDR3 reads CASSPWTTKGDEQFF. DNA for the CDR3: TGTGCCAGCAGCCCTTGGACCACCAAGGGAGATGAGCAGTTCTTC.

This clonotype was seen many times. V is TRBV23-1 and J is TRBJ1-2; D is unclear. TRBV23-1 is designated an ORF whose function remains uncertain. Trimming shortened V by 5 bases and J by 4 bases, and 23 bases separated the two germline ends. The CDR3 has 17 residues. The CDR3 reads CASSGAVLRRKTYGYTF. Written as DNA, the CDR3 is TGCGCCAGCAGTGGCGCTGTGCTACGCAGAAAGACCTATGGCTACACCTTC.